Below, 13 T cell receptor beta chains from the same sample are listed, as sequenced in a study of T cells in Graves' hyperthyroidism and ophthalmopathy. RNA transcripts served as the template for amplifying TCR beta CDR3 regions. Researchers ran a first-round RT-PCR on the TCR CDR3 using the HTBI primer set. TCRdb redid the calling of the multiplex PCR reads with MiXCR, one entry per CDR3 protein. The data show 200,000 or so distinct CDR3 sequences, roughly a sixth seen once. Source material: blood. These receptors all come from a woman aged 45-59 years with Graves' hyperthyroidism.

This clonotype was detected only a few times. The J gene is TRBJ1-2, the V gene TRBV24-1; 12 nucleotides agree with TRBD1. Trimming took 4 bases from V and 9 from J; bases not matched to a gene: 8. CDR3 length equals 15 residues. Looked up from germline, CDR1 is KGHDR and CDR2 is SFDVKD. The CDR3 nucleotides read TGTGCCACCAGTGACCACCGGGACAGGGGGCGACGCTACACCTTC. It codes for CATSDHRDRGRRYTF.

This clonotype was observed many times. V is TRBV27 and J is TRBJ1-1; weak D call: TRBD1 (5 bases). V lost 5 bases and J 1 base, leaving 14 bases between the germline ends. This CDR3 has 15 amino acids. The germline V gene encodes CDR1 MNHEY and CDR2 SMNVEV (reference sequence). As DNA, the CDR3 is TGTGCCAGCAGTACTCCGGGACGGAAGAACACTGAAGCTTTCTTT. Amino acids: CASSTPGRKNTEAFF.

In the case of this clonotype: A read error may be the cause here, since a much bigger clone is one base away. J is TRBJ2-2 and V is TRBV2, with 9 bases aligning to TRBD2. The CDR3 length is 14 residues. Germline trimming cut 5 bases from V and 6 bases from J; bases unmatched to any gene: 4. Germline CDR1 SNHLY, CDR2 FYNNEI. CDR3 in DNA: TGTGCCAGCAGTAGGCGGGAGGGCTCCGGGGAGCTGTTTTTT. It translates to CASSRREGSGELFF.

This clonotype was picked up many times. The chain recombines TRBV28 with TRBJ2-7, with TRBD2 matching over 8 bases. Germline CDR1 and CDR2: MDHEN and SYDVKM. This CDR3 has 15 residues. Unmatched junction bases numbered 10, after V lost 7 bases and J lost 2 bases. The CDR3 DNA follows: TGTGCCAGCACCCGTTTCGGTAGCGGGACCTACGAGCAGTACTTC. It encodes CASTRFGSGTYEQYF.

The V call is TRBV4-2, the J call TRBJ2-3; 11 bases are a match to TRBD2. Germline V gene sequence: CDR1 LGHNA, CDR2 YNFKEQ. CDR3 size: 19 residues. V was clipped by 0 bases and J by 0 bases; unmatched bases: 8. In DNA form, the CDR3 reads TGTGCCAGCAGCCAAGATCTAATAGCGGGAGGGATTAGCACAGATACGCAGTATTTT. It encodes CASSQDLIAGGISTDTQYF.

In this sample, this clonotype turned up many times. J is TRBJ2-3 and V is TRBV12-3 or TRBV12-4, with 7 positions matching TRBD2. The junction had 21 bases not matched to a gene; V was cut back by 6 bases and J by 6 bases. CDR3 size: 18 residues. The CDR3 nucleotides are TGTGCCAGCAGGCGTCAAGGCCGGGACTACCTAAAGGGGGATACGCAGTATTTT. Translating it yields CASRRQGRDYLKGDTQYF.

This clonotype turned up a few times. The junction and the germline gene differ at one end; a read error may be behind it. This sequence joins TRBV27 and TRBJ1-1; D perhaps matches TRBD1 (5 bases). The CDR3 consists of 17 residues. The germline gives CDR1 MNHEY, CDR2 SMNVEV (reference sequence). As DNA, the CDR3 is TGTGCCAGCAGTTTTCTCCCCTTTTCGGGACGGAACACTGAAGCTCTCTTT. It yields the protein CASSFLPFSGRNTEALF.

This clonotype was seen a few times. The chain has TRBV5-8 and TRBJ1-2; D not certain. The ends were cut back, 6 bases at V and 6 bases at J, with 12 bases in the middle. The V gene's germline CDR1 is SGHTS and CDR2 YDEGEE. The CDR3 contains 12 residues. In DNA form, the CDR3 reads TGTGCCAGCAACGAGCGACGGAATGGCTACACCTTC. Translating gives CASNERRNGYTF.

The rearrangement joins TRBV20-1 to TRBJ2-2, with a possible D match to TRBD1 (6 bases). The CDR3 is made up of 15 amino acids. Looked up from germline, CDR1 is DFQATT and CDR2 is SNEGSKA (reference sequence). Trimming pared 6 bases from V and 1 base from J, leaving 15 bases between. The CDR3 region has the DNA TGCAGTGCCAGACAACAGGGTGGGAACACCGGGGAGCTGTTTTTT. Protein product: CSARQQGGNTGELFF.

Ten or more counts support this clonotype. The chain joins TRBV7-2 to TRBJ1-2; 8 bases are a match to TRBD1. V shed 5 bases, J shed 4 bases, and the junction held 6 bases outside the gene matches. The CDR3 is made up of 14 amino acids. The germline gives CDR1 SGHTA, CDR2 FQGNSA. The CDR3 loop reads CASSPDRGGYGYTF. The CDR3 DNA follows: TGTGCCAGCAGCCCCGACAGGGGTGGCTATGGCTACACCTTC. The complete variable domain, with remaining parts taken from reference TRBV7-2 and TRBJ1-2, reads GAGVSQSPSNKVTEKGKDVELRCDPISGHTALYWYRQSLGQGLEFLIYFQGNSAPDKSGLPSDRFSAERTGGSVSTLTIQRTQQEDSAVYLCASSPDRGGYGYTFGSGTRLTVV.

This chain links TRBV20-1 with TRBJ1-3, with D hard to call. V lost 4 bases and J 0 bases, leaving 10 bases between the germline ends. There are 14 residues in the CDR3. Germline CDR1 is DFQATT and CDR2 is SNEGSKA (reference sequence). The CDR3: CSAIRATSGNTIYF. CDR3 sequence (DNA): TGCAGTGCTATACGGGCGACCTCTGGAAACACCATATATTTT.

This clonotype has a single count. CDR3 sequence (DNA): TGTGCCACCACAGGGGGACAGGCCCCAACTAATGAAAAACTGTTTTTT. As protein: CATTGGQAPTNEKLFF. This chain links TRBV19 with TRBJ1-4, with 8 bases aligning to TRBD1. The CDR3 covers 16 residues. The germline V gene has CDR1 LNHDA and CDR2 SQIVND (reference sequence). Germline trimming cut 10 bases from V and 0 bases from J; bases unmatched to any gene: 10.

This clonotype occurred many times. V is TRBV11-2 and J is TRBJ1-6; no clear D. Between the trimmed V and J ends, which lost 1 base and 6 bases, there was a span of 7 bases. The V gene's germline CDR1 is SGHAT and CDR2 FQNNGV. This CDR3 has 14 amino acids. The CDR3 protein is CASSLVTSNSPLHF. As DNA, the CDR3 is TGTGCCAGCAGCTTAGTGACAAGTAATTCACCCCTCCACTTT.